This T cell receptor beta chain comes out of a study of cytotoxic CD8 clonotypes in ibrutinib-treated CLL. V lost 0 bases, J lost 8 bases, and 14 bases lay in between. The CDR3 consists of 15 residues. Germline CDR1 is MNHNY and CDR2 is SVGAGI (reference sequence). Here immunoSEQ multiplex PCR was the method, and the copy in TCRdb shows in-frame clones only, minus some. The sample lists about 160,000 clones, 70% to 90% occurring once. The TCR comes from a human donor with chronic lymphocytic leukemia. The rearrangement links TRBV6-6 to TRBJ2-1; a weak D match, TRBD2 (5 bases). The sample was PBMCs, taken at disease progression, from a patient treated with ibrutinib. Here the CDR3 reads CASSYSKLVNDEQFF. CDR3 DNA sequence: TGTGCCAGCAGTTACTCGAAACTAGTTAACGATGAGCAGTTCTTC.